This TCR beta chain emerged from a study of T cell responses to AZD1222 COVID-19 vaccine. Method: immunoSEQ multiplex PCR; TCRdb's copy keeps in-frame clones and lacks some. The data hold about 120,000 clones, with around 84% observed a single time. Second doses were pooled across both intervals (about 4 or about 12 weeks). Points on this clone: Its antigen is unidentified.

The CDR3 has 13 amino acids. Germline V gene lookup returns CDR1 MNHNY and CDR2 SVGAGI (reference sequence). Between the trimmed V and J ends, which lost 2 bases and 5 bases, there was a span of 9 bases. Findings and caveats of the study: Scientists sampled the repertoires only once the peak T cell response had passed. Females made up more of the donors, who were largely white British, and clonal diversity may have come out too low.

The TCR comes from an adult who received the AZD1222 COVID-19 vaccine. The sample was peripheral blood, taken 28 days after the second AZD1222 dose. This chain links TRBV6-6 with TRBJ1-2; D is unresolved. CDR3 sequence: CASSYGRSYGYTF. The CDR3 nucleotides read TGTGCCAGCAGTTACGGGCGTTCGTATGGCTACACCTTC.